The sequence of this TCR beta chain was determined in a study of T cell responses to AZD1222 COVID-19 vaccine. The CDR3 runs to 13 residues. The germline V gene has CDR1 GTSNPN and CDR2 SVGIG (reference sequence). Comments on this clone: The junction does not match germline at one end; this may be a read error.

The protocol was immunoSEQ multiplex PCR, while the TCRdb copy is restricted to in-frame clones and leaves out a portion. This table holds 150,000 to 200,000 clones, less than 95% found once. The sample in question was peripheral blood, obtained on day 0 of AZD1222 vaccination. The rearrangement joins TRBV30 to TRBJ1-1, with D possibly matching TRBD1 (6 bases). The receptor comes from an adult in good health. CDR3 DNA: TGTGCCCGGAGAGGACAGCAAAACACTGAAGCTTTCTTT. The encoded protein is CARRGQQNTEAFF.